This entry features one TCR beta chain sequence. This sample was taken from a study of blood T cell repertoires in COVID-19. The CDR3 spans 16 residues. Trimming cost V 4 bases and J 3 bases; bases outside gene matches: 4. Per germline, CDR1 SGDLS and CDR2 YYNGEE. The repertoire was sequenced with immunoSEQ multiplex PCR; TCRdb's copy has only in-frame clones and lacks some. The repertoire holds fewer than 150,000 clones, about four fifths seen once, with roughly 6.5% in the top ten. This sequence originates from a human donor in a cohort sampled during active COVID-19. The sequenced sample was peripheral blood. The chain carries TRBV9 and TRBJ2-2; the match to TRBD2 covers 12 bases. The CDR3 region has the DNA TGTGCCAGCAGCCCGGGGACTAGCGGGTACACCGGGGAGCTGTTTTTT. Its translation: CASSPGTSGYTGELFF.